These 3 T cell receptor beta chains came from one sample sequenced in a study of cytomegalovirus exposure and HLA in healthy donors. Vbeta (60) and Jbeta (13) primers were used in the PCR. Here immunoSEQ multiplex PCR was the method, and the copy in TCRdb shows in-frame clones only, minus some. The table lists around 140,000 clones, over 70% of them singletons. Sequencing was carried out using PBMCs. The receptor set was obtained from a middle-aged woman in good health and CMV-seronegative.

The DNA of the CDR3 is TGTGCCATCAGGGGACAGGGGAGTGCGTTGGACACTGAAGCTTTCTTT. Protein: CAIRGQGSALDTEAFF. The chain has TRBV10-3 and TRBJ1-1; 10 bases agree with TRBD1. The CDR3 is 16 amino acids. CDR1 is ENHRY and CDR2 is SYGVKD in the germline V gene. The trim removed 6 bases at V and 3 bases at J, leaving 10 bases unmatched.

The CDR3: CASTRQGGGNEKLFF. The CDR3 DNA reads as TGCGCCAGCACCCGACAGGGGGGGGGTAATGAAAAACTGTTTTTT. The V call is TRBV5-1, the J call TRBJ1-4, with 9 bases matching TRBD1. Germline-derived CDR1 and CDR2 are SGHRS and YFSETQ. Trimming at V came to 6 bases and at J to 4 bases, leaving 7 bases not matched to a gene. The CDR3 is 15 residues long.

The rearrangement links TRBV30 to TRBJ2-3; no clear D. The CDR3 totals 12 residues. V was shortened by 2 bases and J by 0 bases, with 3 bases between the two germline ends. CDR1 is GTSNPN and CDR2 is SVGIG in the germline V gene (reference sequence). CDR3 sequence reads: CAWSHSTDTQYF. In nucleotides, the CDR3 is TGTGCCTGGAGTCATAGCACAGATACGCAGTATTTT.